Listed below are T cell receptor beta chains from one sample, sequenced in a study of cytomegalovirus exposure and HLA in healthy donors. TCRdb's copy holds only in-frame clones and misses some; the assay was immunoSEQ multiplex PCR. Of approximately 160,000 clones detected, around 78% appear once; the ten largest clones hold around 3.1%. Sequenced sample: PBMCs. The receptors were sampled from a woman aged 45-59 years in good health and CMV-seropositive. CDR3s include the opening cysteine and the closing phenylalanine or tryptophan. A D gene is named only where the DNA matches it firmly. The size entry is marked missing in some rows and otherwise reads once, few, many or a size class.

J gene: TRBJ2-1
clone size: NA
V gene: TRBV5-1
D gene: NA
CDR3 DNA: TGCGCCAGCAGCTTGGGGCGATGGCAGGGGAAGAATGAGCAGTTCTTC
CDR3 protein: CASSLGRWQGKNEQFF

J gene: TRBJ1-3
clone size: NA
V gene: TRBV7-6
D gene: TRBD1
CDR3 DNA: TGTGCCAGCAGCCAAAGGTTGGGCAGGGGGAACACCATATATTTT
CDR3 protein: CASSQRLGRGNTIYF

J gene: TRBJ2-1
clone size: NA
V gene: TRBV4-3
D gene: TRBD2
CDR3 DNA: TGCGCCAGCAGCCAGGGACTAGCGGGAAGGGAGCAGTTCTTC
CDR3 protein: CASSQGLAGREQFF

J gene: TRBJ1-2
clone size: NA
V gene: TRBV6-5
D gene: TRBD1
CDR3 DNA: TGTGCCAGCAGTCGGGACAGGGTAAATGGCTACACCTTC
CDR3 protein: CASSRDRVNGYTF

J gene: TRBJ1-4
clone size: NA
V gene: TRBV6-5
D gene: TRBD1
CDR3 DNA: TGTGCCAGCAGTTATTCCCACAGGGGTACTAATGAAAAACTGTTTTTT
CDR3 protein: CASSYSHRGTNEKLFF

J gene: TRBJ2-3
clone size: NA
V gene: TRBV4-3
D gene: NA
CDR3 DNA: TGCGCCAGCAGCCAAGAGGGGCCAACTTCGGCAGATACGCAGTATTTT
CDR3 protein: CASSQEGPTSADTQYF

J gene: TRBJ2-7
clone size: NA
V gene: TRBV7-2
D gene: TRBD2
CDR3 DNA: TGTGCCAGCAGCTTAGCTGCTAGCGGGAGTACAACCACCTACGAGCAGTACTTC
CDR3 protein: CASSLAASGSTTTYEQYF

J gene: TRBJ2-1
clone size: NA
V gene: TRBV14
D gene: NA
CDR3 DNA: TGTGCCAGCAGCCAAGAACCGCCAGAGGGCTATGAGCAGTTCTTC
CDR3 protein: CASSQEPPEGYEQFF

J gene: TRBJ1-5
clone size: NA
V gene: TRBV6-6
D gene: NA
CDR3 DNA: TGTGCCAGCGGTCCTAAGATTGGCAATCAGCCCCAGCATTTT
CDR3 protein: CASGPKIGNQPQHF

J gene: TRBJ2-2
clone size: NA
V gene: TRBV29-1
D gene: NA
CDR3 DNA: TGCAGCGTCGGGGAACAAAACAGGGAAGGGGAGCTGTTTTTT
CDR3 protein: CSVGEQNREGELFF

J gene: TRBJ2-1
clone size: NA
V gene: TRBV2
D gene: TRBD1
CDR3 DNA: TGTGCCAGCAGTGGACAGGGTCAAAACGGGAATGAGCAGTTCTTC
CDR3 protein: CASSGQGQNGNEQFF

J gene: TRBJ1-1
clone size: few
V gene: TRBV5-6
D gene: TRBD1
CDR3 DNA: TGTGCCAGCAGCTTGGGTGCAGGGGGTGGGAACACTGAAGCTTTCTTT
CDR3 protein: CASSLGAGGGNTEAFF

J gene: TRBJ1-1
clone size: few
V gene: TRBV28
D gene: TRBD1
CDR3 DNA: TGTGCCAGCAGTTCACCAACAAGACAGGGGGCGTTTGGGGCTTTCTTT
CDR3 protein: CASSSPTRQGAFGAFF

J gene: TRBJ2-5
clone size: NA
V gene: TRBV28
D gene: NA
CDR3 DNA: TGTGCCAGCAGTTGGGGACTCAAGAGAACCCAGTACTTC
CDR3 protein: CASSWGLKRTQYF

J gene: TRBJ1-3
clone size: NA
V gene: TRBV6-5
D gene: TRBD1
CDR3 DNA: TGTGCCAGCAGCTCCGACAGGGGGCCTGGAAACACCATATATTTT
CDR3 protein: CASSSDRGPGNTIYF

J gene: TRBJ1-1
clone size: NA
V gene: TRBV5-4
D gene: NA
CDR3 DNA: TGTGCCAGCAGCCCAGGGGACACTGAAGCTTTCTTT
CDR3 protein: CASSPGDTEAFF